A single sample is the source of the 20 T cell receptor beta chains below, sequenced in a study of T-cell memory formation after mild COVID-19. A single record per CDR3 protein comes from TCRdb applying MiXCR to the 5' RACE reads. The sample comprises around 300,000 distinct CDR3 sequences, roughly an eighth of which are singletons, and 22% rests with the top ten. The specimen was PBMCs or a T cell subset sorted from them (not recorded which). The receptors here all came from a man aged 18 to 29 who had mild COVID-19 (a few samples of this study predate the infection). Cell type and time point are not known.

V usage is TRBV6-5 and J usage is TRBJ1-1; D possibly corresponds to TRBD1 (6 bases). The CDR3 is 14 amino acids. V lost 2 bases, J lost 1 base, and 8 bases lay in between. Germline CDR1 reads MNHEY; CDR2 reads SVGAGI. CDR3 nucleotides: TGTGCCAGCAGTTACGGGGGCGAGAACACTGAAGCTTTCTTT. Its translation is CASSYGGENTEAFF.

This chain links TRBV4-2 with TRBJ2-6; no definite D call. The CDR3 loop spans 12 amino acids. V lost 6 bases to trimming and J lost 4 bases, with 4 bases between them. Germline CDR1 reads LGHNA; CDR2 reads YNFKEQ. Here the CDR3 reads CASRSGANVLTF. Here the CDR3 DNA reads TGTGCCAGCAGATCCGGGGCCAACGTCCTGACTTTC.

The chain couples TRBV7-2 to TRBJ2-1; 8 nucleotides match TRBD2. J gave up 7 bases and V 5 bases, and 4 bases lay outside the gene matches. Germline assignment: CDR1 SGHTA and CDR2 FQGNSA. The CDR3 length is 13 residues. CDR3 residues: CASSTGGGNEQFF. CDR3 nucleotide sequence: TGTGCCAGCAGCACGGGAGGGGGTAATGAGCAGTTCTTC. Using reference TRBV7-2 and TRBJ2-1 for the parts outside the CDR3, the full variable domain is GAGVSQSPSNKVTEKGKDVELRCDPISGHTALYWYRQSLGQGLEFLIYFQGNSAPDKSGLPSDRFSAERTGGSVSTLTIQRTQQEDSAVYLCASSTGGGNEQFFGPGTRLTVL.

The table lists this clonotype with many counts. The chain carries TRBV5-1 and TRBJ2-1, with D unresolved. There are 11 residues in the CDR3. Trimming shortened V by 4 bases and J by 8 bases, and 7 bases separated the two germline ends. CDR1 and CDR2 (germline): SGHRS, YFSETQ. CDR3 in amino acids: CASSTNYEQFF. In nucleotides, the CDR3 is TGCGCCAGCAGCACCAACTATGAGCAGTTCTTC. The full variable domain, with the rest looked up from reference TRBV5-1 and TRBJ2-1, is KAGVTQTPRYLIKTRGQQVTLSCSPISGHRSVSWYQQTPGQGLQFLFEYFSETQRNKGNFPGRFSGRQFSNSRSEMNVSTLELGDSALYLCASSTNYEQFFGPGTRLTVL.

V is TRBV6-2 or TRBV6-3 and J is TRBJ2-3, with 11 bases that match TRBD2. Germline CDR1 reads MNHEY; CDR2 reads SVGEGT. There are 19 residues in the CDR3. V dropped 4 bases and J dropped 1; count of bases not matched to a gene: 13. DNA of the CDR3: TGTGCCAGCAGTTTCCGACCCGATCGACTAGCGGGGCGCACAGATACGCAGTATTTT. Translation gives CASSFRPDRLAGRTDTQYF.

The chain is built from TRBV12-3 or TRBV12-4 and TRBJ1-5; maybe TRBD1 (5 bases). The germline V and J ends were trimmed by 2 bases and 4 bases, with 15 bases remaining between them. This CDR3 region has 16 residues. The CDR3 nucleotides read TGTGCCAGCAGTTTAACTCTAAACGGGGGGAATCAGCCCCAGCATTTT. It yields the protein CASSLTLNGGNQPQHF.

Only a few counts were recorded for this clonotype. The rearrangement links TRBV20-1 to TRBJ2-2, with D uncertain. V gave up 5 bases and J gave up 2 bases, with 12 bases separating them. The CDR3 runs to 14 residues. Germline V gives CDR1 DFQATT, CDR2 SNEGSKA (reference sequence). CDR3 protein: CSARTAGNTGELFF. CDR3 nucleotides: TGCAGTGCTCGCACGGCAGGAAACACCGGGGAGCTGTTTTTT.

This clonotype was counted only a few times. The rearrangement joins TRBV7-3 to TRBJ2-1, with 8 positions matching TRBD2. The V gene's germline CDR1 is SGHTA and CDR2 FQGTGA. V shed 5 bases, J shed 2 bases, and the junction held 17 bases outside the gene matches. This CDR3 is built from 19 residues. CDR3 in amino acids: CASSPTGYHLRGAYNEQFF. The CDR3 DNA sequence: TGTGCCAGCAGCCCGACAGGATATCACTTGCGGGGGGCCTACAATGAGCAGTTCTTC.

This clonotype appeared a few times. The chain combines TRBV12-3 or TRBV12-4 with TRBJ1-6; 7 bases align to TRBD1. V shed 8 bases and J 6 bases; nucleotides not matched to a gene: 1. This CDR3 has 12 amino acids. CDR3 DNA sequence: TGTGCCAGCCAGGGGGTTAATTCACCCCTCCACTTT. Residues: CASQGVNSPLHF.

There are many counts of this clonotype. The V call is TRBV27, the J call TRBJ1-1; TRBD1 is a possible D gene (6 bases). The CDR3 has 14 amino acids. Germline CDR1 reads MNHEY; CDR2 reads SMNVEV (reference sequence). V lost 1 base and J 1 base, leaving 7 bases between the germline ends. CDR3 protein: CASSLYRANTEAFF. CDR3 DNA: TGTGCCAGCAGTTTATACAGGGCGAACACTGAAGCTTTCTTT.

The V and J genes are TRBV3-1 and TRBJ2-2; no definite D call. V was cut by 0 bases and J by 1 base, with 12 bases left in between. Germline V CDR1 and CDR2: LGHDT, YNNKEL (reference sequence). The CDR3 is 17 amino acids. The CDR3 DNA reads TGTGCCAGCAGCCAAGATCGTCGACGGCGGAACACCGGGGAGCTGTTTTTT. It codes for CASSQDRRRRNTGELFF.

This clonotype was seen many times. The chain employs TRBV7-9 and TRBJ2-7; D not resolved. This CDR3 has 12 amino acids. The V end lost 3 bases, the J end lost 1 base, and 4 bases lay between the germline ends. Germline values: CDR1 SEHNR, CDR2 FQNEAQ (reference sequence). CDR3 in DNA: TGTGCCAGCAGCTTTACATCCTACGAGCAGTACTTC. It is translated as CASSFTSYEQYF.

The chain recombines TRBV7-9 with TRBJ1-1; D might be TRBD1 (5 bases). Germline V lookup: CDR1 SEHNR, CDR2 FQNEAQ (reference sequence). This CDR3 has 14 residues. The germline V and J ends were trimmed by 8 bases and 0 bases, with 13 bases remaining between them. CDR3 amino acids: CASVPRALNTEAFF. Written as DNA, the CDR3 is TGTGCCAGCGTCCCCAGGGCCCTGAACACTGAAGCTTTCTTT.

Many counts were recorded for this clonotype. The genes are TRBV5-1 and TRBJ1-1, with D possibly matching TRBD1 (6 bases). The length of the CDR3 is 14 residues. Germline assignment: CDR1 SGHRS and CDR2 YFSETQ. Trimming stripped 4 bases from V and 1 base from J, with 11 bases between. The CDR3 region has the DNA TGCGCCAGCAGCCAACAGGGCAGGAACACTGAAGCTTTCTTT. This codes for CASSQQGRNTEAFF.

This clonotype was found many times. The J gene is TRBJ2-1, the V gene TRBV7-2; TRBD2 aligns across 7 bases. With 7 bases clipped from V and 4 bases from J, the junction kept 10 bases outside the gene matches. Germline-derived CDR1 and CDR2 are SGHTA and FQGNSA. The CDR3 is 15 amino acids. The CDR3 coding sequence is TGTGCCAGCACCACTTGGGGAGGGAAGTACAATGAGCAGTTCTTC. Its translation is CASTTWGGKYNEQFF.

At least ten counts were recorded for this clonotype. The chain employs TRBV18 and TRBJ1-1; D is unresolved. This CDR3 has 14 amino acids. The ends were cut back, 5 bases at V and 5 bases at J, with 15 bases in the middle. Germline assignment: CDR1 KGHSH and CDR2 LQKENI. The CDR3 DNA is TGTGCCAGCTCATCCGCTTGGGTGGGGACTGAAGCTTTCTTT. As protein: CASSSAWVGTEAFF.

This clonotype occurred a few times. The chain recombines TRBV7-9 with TRBJ2-5; D is ambiguous. V was shortened by 8 bases and J by 4 bases, with 20 bases between the two germline ends. The CDR3 loop spans 15 amino acids. Germline lookup yields CDR1 SEHNR and CDR2 FQNEAQ (reference sequence). The chain's CDR3 is CASSTIGLSPETQYF. In DNA, the CDR3 is TGTGCCAGCTCCACCATAGGGTTATCCCCAGAGACCCAGTACTTC.

J is TRBJ2-7 and V is TRBV7-9, with D unresolved. V was shortened by 6 bases and J by 0 bases, with 6 bases between the two germline ends. The CDR3 runs to 12 residues. Per germline, CDR1 SEHNR and CDR2 FQNEAQ (reference sequence). CDR3 bases: TGTGCCAGCAGGTCCAGCTCCTACGAGCAGTACTTC. It codes for CASRSSSYEQYF.

The rearrangement joins TRBV3-1 to TRBJ1-2; 7 positions match TRBD1. V trimming: 4 bases; J trimming: 5 bases; junction bases outside the gene matches: 13. CDR1 LGHDT and CDR2 YNNKEL come from the germline V gene (reference sequence). The CDR3 spans 16 residues. The CDR3 sequence: CASSPSYDRVNYGYTF. Written as DNA, the CDR3 is TGTGCCAGCAGCCCGTCATATGACAGGGTAAATTATGGCTACACCTTC.

The sample holds many counts of this clonotype. The chain links TRBV7-2 to TRBJ1-1, with a possible D match to TRBD1 (5 bases). CDR1 is SGHTA, CDR2 FQGNSA, per germline. The CDR3 totals 11 residues. Trimming stripped 6 bases from V and 11 bases from J, with 13 bases between. CDR3 amino acids: CASRLEEGAFF. CDR3 sequence (DNA): TGTGCCAGCAGGCTCGAAGAGGGGGCTTTCTTT.